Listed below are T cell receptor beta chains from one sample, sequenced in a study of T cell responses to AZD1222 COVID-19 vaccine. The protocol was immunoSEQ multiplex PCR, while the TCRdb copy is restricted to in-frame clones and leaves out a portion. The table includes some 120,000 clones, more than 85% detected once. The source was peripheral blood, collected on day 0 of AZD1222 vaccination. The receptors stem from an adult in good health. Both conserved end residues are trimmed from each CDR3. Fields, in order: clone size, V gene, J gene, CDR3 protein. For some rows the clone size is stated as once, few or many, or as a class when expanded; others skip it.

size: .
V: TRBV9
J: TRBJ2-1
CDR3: ASSPLGSPNEQF

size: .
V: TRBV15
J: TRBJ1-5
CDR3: ATSTHPFDRAGQPQH

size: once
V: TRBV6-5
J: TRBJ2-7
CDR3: ASSRTSGYEQY

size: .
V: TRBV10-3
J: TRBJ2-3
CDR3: AISESGITDTQY

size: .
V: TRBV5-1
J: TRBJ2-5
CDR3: ASSSGQHQETQY

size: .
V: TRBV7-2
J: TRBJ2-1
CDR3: ASSFNHPNEQF

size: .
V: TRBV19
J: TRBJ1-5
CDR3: ASSLEGYSNQPQH

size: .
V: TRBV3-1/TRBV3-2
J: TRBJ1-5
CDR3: ASGGDSNQPQH

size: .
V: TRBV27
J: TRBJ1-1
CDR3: ASSFIGVAEAF

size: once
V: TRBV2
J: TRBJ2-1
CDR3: ASSAPLAGDVTYNEQF

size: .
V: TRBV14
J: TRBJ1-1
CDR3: ASSHLSDTEAF

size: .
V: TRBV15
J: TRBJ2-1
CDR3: ALGGTSGRSYNEQF

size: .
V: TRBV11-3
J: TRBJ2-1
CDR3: ASSPGGFRGNEQF

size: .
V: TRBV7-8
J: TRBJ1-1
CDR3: ASNEPGESEAF

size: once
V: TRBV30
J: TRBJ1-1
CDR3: AWRMNTEAF

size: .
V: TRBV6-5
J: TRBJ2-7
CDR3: ASSYSIRPPLY

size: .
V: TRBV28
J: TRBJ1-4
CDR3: ATLLRGATNEKLF

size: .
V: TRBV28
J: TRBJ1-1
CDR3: ASRPTGGGEAF

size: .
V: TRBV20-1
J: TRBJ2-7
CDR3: SASVPGQGLYEQY

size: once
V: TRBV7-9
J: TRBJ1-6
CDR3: ASSPGQANSPLH

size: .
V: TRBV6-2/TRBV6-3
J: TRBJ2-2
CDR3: ASSYWGGGPGGELF

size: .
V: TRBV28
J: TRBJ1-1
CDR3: ASSRGHGTEAF

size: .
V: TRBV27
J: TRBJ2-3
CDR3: ASSFLAGGPGDTQY

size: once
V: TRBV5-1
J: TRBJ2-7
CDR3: ASSLIQVSEQY

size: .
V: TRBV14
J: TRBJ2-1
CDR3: ASSQVISVGTKYNEQF

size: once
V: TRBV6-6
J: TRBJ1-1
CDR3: ASSLDRAYMNTEAF

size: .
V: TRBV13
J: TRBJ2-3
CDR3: ASSVRAGSTDTQY

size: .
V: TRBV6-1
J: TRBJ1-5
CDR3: ASSEEGRGGRNQPQH

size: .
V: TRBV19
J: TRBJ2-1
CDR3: ASSFSGRDSYNEQF

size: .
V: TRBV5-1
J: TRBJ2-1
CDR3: ASSLASVYNEQF

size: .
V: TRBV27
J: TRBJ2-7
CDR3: ASSLTGHPVYEQY

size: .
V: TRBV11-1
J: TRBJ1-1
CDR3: ASSLVHHGTEAF

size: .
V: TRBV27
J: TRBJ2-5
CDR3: ASISSGAKETQY

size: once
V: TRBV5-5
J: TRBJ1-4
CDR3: ASSPTSWATNEKLF

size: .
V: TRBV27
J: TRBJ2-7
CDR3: ASGFWPNGWQY

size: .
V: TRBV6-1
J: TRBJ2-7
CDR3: ASSDQGISYEQY

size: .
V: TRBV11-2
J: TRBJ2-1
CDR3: ASSSGLSSYNEQF

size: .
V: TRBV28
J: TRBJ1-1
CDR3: ASSVTGLRAF

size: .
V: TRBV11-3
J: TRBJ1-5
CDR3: ASSLTRDRGEGNQPQH

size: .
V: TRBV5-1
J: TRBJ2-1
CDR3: ASGATVNNEQF

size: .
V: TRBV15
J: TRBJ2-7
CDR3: ATSMTSGPYEQY

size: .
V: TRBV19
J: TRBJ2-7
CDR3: ASSITGGEQY

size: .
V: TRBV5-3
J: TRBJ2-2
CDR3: ARWGSGSNTGELF

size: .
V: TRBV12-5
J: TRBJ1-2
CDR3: ASGLLPRDRMDGYT